Below, 20 T cell receptor beta chains from the same sample are listed, as sequenced in a study of T cells in Graves' hyperthyroidism and ophthalmopathy. RNA transcripts served as the template for amplifying TCR beta CDR3 regions. A first-round RT-PCR of the TCR CDR3 used the HTBI primer set. A single record per CDR3 protein comes from TCRdb applying MiXCR to the multiplex PCR reads. The table has around 580,000 distinct CDR3 sequences, 15% to 20% seen once. Sample: blood. The receptors derive from a woman aged 18-29 years with Graves' hyperthyroidism.

This clonotype turned up a few times. V gene TRBV6-1 combines with J gene TRBJ1-2, with D hard to call. Germline V gene data show CDR1 as MNHNS and CDR2 as SASEGT. The CDR3 contains 15 residues. V was shortened by 4 bases and J by 4 bases, with 16 bases between the two germline ends. The CDR3 region has the DNA TGTGCCAGCAGTGGGCACCTAGCTGAATTCTATGGCTACACCTTC. Amino acids: CASSGHLAEFYGYTF.

The rearrangement joins TRBV11-2 to TRBJ1-2; unclear D gene. There are 16 residues in the CDR3. Trimming took 3 bases from V and 5 from J, leaving 19 bases between them. Germline-derived CDR1 and CDR2 are SGHAT and FQNNGV. The CDR3 is CASSFYRSITGYGYTF. CDR3 in DNA: TGTGCCAGCAGCTTTTATCGTTCAATTACCGGGTATGGCTACACCTTC.

This clonotype was seen more than once but under ten times. The V and J genes are TRBV6-1 and TRBJ2-7; D possibly uses TRBD1 or TRBD2 (5 bases each). This CDR3 contains 14 residues. V lost 7 bases, J lost 2 bases, and 15 bases lay in between. Per germline, CDR1 MNHNS and CDR2 SASEGT. The CDR3 sequence: CASTLGTAAYEQYF. Here the CDR3 DNA reads TGTGCCAGCACCCTCGGGACGGCCGCCTACGAGCAGTACTTC.

This clonotype was seen ten or more times. This sequence joins TRBV28 and TRBJ1-1; D perhaps matches TRBD1 (5 bases). Per germline, CDR1 MDHEN and CDR2 SYDVKM. The CDR3 is made up of 15 amino acids. V was trimmed by 8 bases and J by 0 bases, leaving 16 bases between them. The DNA of the CDR3 is TGTGCCAGCCATACCCTGGACACTTTGAACACTGAAGCTTTCTTT. Translated, it gives CASHTLDTLNTEAFF.

A few counts support this clonotype. The junction does not match germline at one end; this may be a read error. The chain joins TRBV4-3 to TRBJ2-2; 8 bases map to TRBD2. Per germline, CDR1 LGHNA and CDR2 YSLEER. The length of the CDR3 is 17 residues. The CDR3 reads CASSQDRGGFFPGELFF. CDR3 bases: TGCGCCAGCAGCCAAGATCGCGGGGGGTTTTTCCCCGGGGAGCTGTTCTTT.

The V gene is TRBV4-3, the J gene TRBJ2-5; no clear D gene. Trimming took 1 base from V and 2 from J, leaving 5 bases between them. Germline V gene lookup returns CDR1 LGHNA and CDR2 YSLEER. The CDR3 contains 13 residues. CDR3 DNA sequence: TGCGCCAGCAGCCAAGGTTCACAAGAGACCCAGTACTTC. Translation gives CASSQGSQETQYF.

A few counts support this clonotype. This chain joins TRBV19 and TRBJ1-5; D remains unclear. From germline, CDR1 is LNHDA and CDR2 SQIVND (reference sequence). The CDR3 runs 12 residues. Trimming stripped 7 bases from V and 6 bases from J, with 10 bases between. The chain's CDR3 is CASTGGSQPQHF. The CDR3 DNA sequence: TGTGCCAGTACAGGAGGCTCTCAGCCCCAGCATTTT.

In regard to this clonotype: Compared with germline, one end of the junction differs, possibly owing to a read error. V and J are TRBV10-3 and TRBJ2-5, with D unresolved. This CDR3 is built from 14 residues. The germline CDR1 and CDR2 sequences are ENHRY and SYGVKD. The CDR3 sequence is CAISESGFDETRYF. CDR3 DNA: TGTGCCATCAGTGAGTCCGGCTTTGATGAGACCCGGTACTTC.

This clonotype was detected many times. This chain links TRBV7-9 with TRBJ2-5; D call uncertain. Germline V gene lookup returns CDR1 SEHNR and CDR2 FQNEAQ (reference sequence). The CDR3 contains 14 residues. V lost 2 bases and J 4 bases, leaving 11 bases between the germline ends. The DNA of the CDR3 is TGTGCCAGCAGCTTATTGAATGGTGCAGAGACCCAGTACTTC. Its protein is CASSLLNGAETQYF. Supplemented by reference TRBV7-9 and TRBJ2-5, the full variable domain reads DTGVSQNPRHKITKRGQNVTFRCDPISEHNRLYWYRQTLGQGPEFLTYFQNEAQLEKSRLLSDRFSAERPKGSFSTLEIQRTEQGDSAMYLCASSLLNGAETQYFGPGTRLLVL.

This clonotype came up a few times. The genes are TRBV15 and TRBJ1-5; TRBD1 is a possible D gene (6 bases). V was shortened by 1 base and J by 9 bases, with 16 bases between the two germline ends. The CDR3 runs to 15 residues. Germline CDR1 reads LNHNV; CDR2 reads YYDKDF (reference sequence). CDR3 nucleotide sequence: TGTGCCACCAGCAGAGGAGGGGGGGCCACGCCGCCCCAGCATTTT. It specifies CATSRGGGATPPQHF.

The sample holds a few counts of this clonotype. V gene TRBV2 combines with J gene TRBJ2-3, with 8 bases fitting TRBD2. Germline V CDR1 and CDR2: SNHLY, FYNNEI. J gave up 5 bases and V 4 bases, and 8 bases lay outside the gene matches. The CDR3 loop spans 15 amino acids. The CDR3 here is CASSGSGGGEDTQYF. CDR3 DNA sequence: TGTGCCAGCAGTGGGAGCGGGGGTGGGGAAGATACGCAGTATTTT.

This clonotype was seen a handful of times. This CDR3 is CSVDILTGGFGNTIYF. CDR3 bases: TGCAGTGTTGACATTCTCACGGGGGGCTTTGGAAACACCATATATTTT. This chain connects TRBV20-1 to TRBJ1-3; D perhaps matches TRBD1 (6 bases). Between the trimmed V and J ends, which lost 7 bases and 3 bases, there was a span of 22 bases. This CDR3 spans 16 amino acids. Looked up from germline, CDR1 is DFQATT and CDR2 is SNEGSKA (reference sequence).

This clonotype was observed a few times. The genes are TRBV7-9 and TRBJ2-7, with D unresolved. CDR1 is SEHNR, CDR2 FQNEAQ, per germline (reference sequence). The ends were cut back, 9 bases at V and 1 base at J, with 10 bases in the middle. The CDR3 sequence is 12 residues long. Here the CDR3 DNA reads TGTGCCAGTCCTACAGCGTCCTACGAGCAGTACTTC. Protein sequence: CASPTASYEQYF.

The chain recombines TRBV18 with TRBJ2-7; D gene ambiguous. The CDR3 loop spans 12 amino acids. The V gene lost 5 bases and the J gene lost 5 bases, with 10 bases spanning the gap. CDR1 and CDR2 (germline): KGHSH, LQKENI. CDR3 amino acids: CASSSIRNEQYF. CDR3 nucleotide sequence: TGTGCCAGCTCATCGATAAGGAACGAGCAGTACTTC.

This clonotype was seen only a few times. The chain joins TRBV5-1 to TRBJ2-7, with TRBD1 as a possible D gene (5 bases). This CDR3 region has 15 residues. V was cut by 0 bases and J by 5 bases, with 15 bases left in between. The V gene's germline CDR1 is SGHRS and CDR2 YFSETQ. CDR3: CASSLALTGAHEQYF. CDR3 in DNA: TGCGCCAGCAGCTTGGCCCTTACAGGTGCCCACGAGCAGTACTTC. Full variable domain (rest looked up from reference TRBV5-1 and TRBJ2-7): KAGVTQTPRYLIKTRGQQVTLSCSPISGHRSVSWYQQTPGQGLQFLFEYFSETQRNKGNFPGRFSGRQFSNSRSEMNVSTLELGDSALYLCASSLALTGAHEQYFGPGTRLTVT.

On this clonotype: This sequence may be a read error, since a much larger clone differs from it by one base. The V gene is TRBV20-1, the J gene TRBJ2-3; the D is unclear. Germline lookup yields CDR1 DFQATT and CDR2 SNEGSKA (reference sequence). The CDR3 length is 14 residues. Trimming took off 3 bases at V and 6 bases at J, with 16 bases between the two ends. The CDR3 region is CSASTRFNGDTQYF. As DNA, the CDR3 is TGCAGTGCTAGTACTCGATTCAACGGCGATACGCAGTATTTT.

CDR3 in DNA: TGTGCCAGCAGCGCATCCCTCCGGGACAGAAAGAGAGCTTTCTTT. Its protein product is CASSASLRDRKRAFF. This sequence joins TRBV9 and TRBJ1-1; 7 bases are shared with TRBD1. V lost 3 bases and J lost 10; bases outside the gene matches: 15. Germline CDR1 SGDLS, CDR2 YYNGEE. The CDR3 has 15 amino acids.

The rearrangement uses TRBV6-2 or TRBV6-3 and TRBJ2-4; TRBD1 or TRBD2 may be the D gene (6 bases each). Trimming stripped 0 bases from V and 2 bases from J, with 23 bases between. This CDR3 has 20 residues. The germline V gene encodes CDR1 MNHEY and CDR2 SVGEGT. The CDR3 here is CASSYSMETGRLVTKNIQYF. For the CDR3, the DNA is TGTGCCAGCAGTTACTCGATGGAAACAGGGAGGTTGGTGACCAAAAACATTCAGTACTTC.

This clonotype was found a few times. This sequence joins TRBV2 and TRBJ2-6; D is undetermined. V lost 7 bases and J 0 bases, leaving 7 bases between the germline ends. The CDR3 runs to 14 residues. Germline values: CDR1 SNHLY, CDR2 FYNNEI. CDR3 amino acids: CASTGISGANVLTF. As DNA, the CDR3 is TGTGCCAGCACCGGCATCTCTGGGGCCAACGTCCTGACTTTC.

This clonotype appeared many times. V gene TRBV2 combines with J gene TRBJ2-1, with 9 bases identical to TRBD2. CDR1 and CDR2 (germline): SNHLY, FYNNEI. Germline trimming cut 8 bases from V and 7 bases from J; bases unmatched to any gene: 12. The CDR3 totals 15 residues. The CDR3 here is CASCRRAGGGNEQFF. The CDR3 DNA follows: TGTGCCAGCTGTCGCCGGGCGGGAGGGGGGAATGAGCAGTTCTTC. The full variable domain, in which reference TRBV2 and TRBJ2-1 provide the parts outside the CDR3, is EPEVTQTPSHQVTQMGQEVILRCVPISNHLYFYWYRQILGQKVEFLVSFYNNEISEKSEIFDDQFSVERPDGSNFTLKIRSTKLEDSAMYFCASCRRAGGGNEQFFGPGTRLTVL.